The rows below give T cell receptor beta chains drawn from one sample of a study of graft-versus-host responses after intestinal transplantation. Assay used: immunoSEQ multiplex PCR; TCRdb lists only in-frame clones, some missing. The data contain 50,000 or so clones, 85% to 95% of them singletons. Sequencing was performed on PBMCs, taken about 800 days after a first intestinal transplant, on the day of a second. The receptors here all came from a human patient who received an intestinal transplant, so some T cells may come from the graft donor. Both conserved end residues are part of each CDR3. The D gene is left open where the match is weak. Clone size is stated in some rows and not others, as once, few, many or a class when expanded.

clone size: NA
J gene: TRBJ1-5
V gene: TRBV28
D gene: TRBD1
CDR3 DNA: TGTGCCAGCAGTGCTACAGGGGAGGGCAATCAGCCCCAGCATTTT
CDR3 protein: CASSATGEGNQPQHF

clone size: few
J gene: TRBJ1-4
V gene: TRBV6-5
D gene: NA
CDR3 DNA: TGTGCCAGCAGTTACTCGGACGGTAGCGTCGAAAAACTGTTTTTT
CDR3 protein: CASSYSDGSVEKLFF

clone size: NA
J gene: TRBJ1-5
V gene: TRBV5-6
D gene: NA
CDR3 DNA: TGTGCCAGCAGCGCCCGGGGCCGAGGGGGCAATCAGCCCCAGCATTTT
CDR3 protein: CASSARGRGGNQPQHF

clone size: NA
J gene: TRBJ1-2
V gene: TRBV5-1
D gene: TRBD1
CDR3 DNA: TGCGCCAGCAGCTTGGTACTGACAGGGAACGATGGCTACACCTTC
CDR3 protein: CASSLVLTGNDGYTF

clone size: NA
J gene: TRBJ1-1
V gene: TRBV11-2
D gene: NA
CDR3 DNA: TGTGCCAGCAGCTTCGCCGGTGCAGGAACCACTGAAGCTTTCTTT
CDR3 protein: CASSFAGAGTTEAFF

clone size: NA
J gene: TRBJ2-1
V gene: TRBV19
D gene: NA
CDR3 DNA: TGTGCCAGTAGTATCCGATCGGGTCTGGATGAGCAGTTCTTC
CDR3 protein: CASSIRSGLDEQFF

clone size: NA
J gene: TRBJ1-2
V gene: TRBV4-1
D gene: NA
CDR3 DNA: TGCGCCAGCAGCCAAGGTCTTTTAGGACCACGGGACGGCTACACCTTC
CDR3 protein: CASSQGLLGPRDGYTF

clone size: NA
J gene: TRBJ2-5
V gene: TRBV7-2
D gene: NA
CDR3 DNA: TGTGCCAGCAGCTTAGGACAGCTGATCCAAGAGACCCAGTACTTC
CDR3 protein: CASSLGQLIQETQYF

clone size: NA
J gene: TRBJ2-7
V gene: TRBV7-9
D gene: NA
CDR3 DNA: TGTGCCAGCAGCTTGCCCGCCGCCTACGAGCAGTACTTC
CDR3 protein: CASSLPAAYEQYF

clone size: once
J gene: TRBJ2-7
V gene: TRBV9
D gene: TRBD2
CDR3 DNA: TGTGCCAGCAGCGTAGGGGGGGGGAACTACGAGCAGTACTTC
CDR3 protein: CASSVGGGNYEQYF

clone size: NA
J gene: TRBJ2-1
V gene: TRBV11-3
D gene: NA
CDR3 DNA: TGTGCCAGCAGCTTAGGCGGGGCTAGCGCGTACAATGAGCAGTTCTTC
CDR3 protein: CASSLGGASAYNEQFF